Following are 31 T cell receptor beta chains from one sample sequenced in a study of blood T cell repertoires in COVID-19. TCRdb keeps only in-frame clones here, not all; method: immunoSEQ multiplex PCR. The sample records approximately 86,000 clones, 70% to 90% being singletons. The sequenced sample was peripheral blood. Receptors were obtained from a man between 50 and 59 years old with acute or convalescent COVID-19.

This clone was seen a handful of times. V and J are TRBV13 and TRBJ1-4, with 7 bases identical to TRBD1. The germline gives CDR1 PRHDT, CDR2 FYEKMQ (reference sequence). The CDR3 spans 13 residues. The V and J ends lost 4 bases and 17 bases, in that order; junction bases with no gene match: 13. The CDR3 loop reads CASSSWNGQESFF. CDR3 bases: TGTGCCAGCAGCTCGTGGAATGGACAGGAGAGTTTTTTT.

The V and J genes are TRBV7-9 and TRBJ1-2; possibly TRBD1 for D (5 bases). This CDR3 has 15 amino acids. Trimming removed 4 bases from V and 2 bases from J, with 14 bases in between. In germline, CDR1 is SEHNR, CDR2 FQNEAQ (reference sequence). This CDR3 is CASSYFLGGNYGYTF. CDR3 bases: TGTGCCAGCAGCTACTTTTTGGGGGGGAACTATGGCTACACCTTC.

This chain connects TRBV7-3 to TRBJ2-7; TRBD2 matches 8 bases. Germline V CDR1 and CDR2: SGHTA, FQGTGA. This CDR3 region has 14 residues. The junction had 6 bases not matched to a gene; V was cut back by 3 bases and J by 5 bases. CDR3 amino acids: CASSFGGGRNEQYF. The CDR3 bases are TGTGCCAGCAGCTTCGGCGGGGGGAGGAACGAGCAGTACTTC. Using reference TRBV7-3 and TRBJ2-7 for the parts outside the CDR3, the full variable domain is GAGVSQTPSNKVTEKGKYVELRCDPISGHTALYWYRQSLGQGPEFLIYFQGTGAADDSGLPNDRFFAVRPEGSVSTLKIQRTERGDSAVYLCASSFGGGRNEQYFGPGTRLTVT.

The chain's CDR3 is CATSVYWWTGDLYNSPLHF. The CDR3 DNA is TGTGCCACCAGTGTGTACTGGTGGACAGGCGATCTGTATAATTCACCCCTCCACTTT. The chain is built from TRBV24-1 and TRBJ1-6; 7 nucleotides agree with TRBD1. The CDR3 loop spans 19 amino acids. CDR1 and CDR2 from the germline V gene are KGHDR and SFDVKD. With 5 bases clipped from V and 4 bases from J, the junction kept 16 bases outside the gene matches.

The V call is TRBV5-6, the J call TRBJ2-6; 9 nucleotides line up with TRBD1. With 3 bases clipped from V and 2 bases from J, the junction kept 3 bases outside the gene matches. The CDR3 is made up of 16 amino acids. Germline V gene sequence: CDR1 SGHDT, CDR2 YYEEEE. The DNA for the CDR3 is TGTGCCAGCAGCTCGTGGGACAGGGCTGGGGCCAACGTCCTGACTTTC. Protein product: CASSSWDRAGANVLTF.

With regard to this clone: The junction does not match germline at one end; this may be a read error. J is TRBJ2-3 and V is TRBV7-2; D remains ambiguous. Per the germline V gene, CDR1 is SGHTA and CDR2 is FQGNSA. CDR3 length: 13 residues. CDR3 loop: CASSPPSTNTQYF. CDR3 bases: TGTGCCAGCAGCCCACCTTCCACAAATACGCAGTATTTT.

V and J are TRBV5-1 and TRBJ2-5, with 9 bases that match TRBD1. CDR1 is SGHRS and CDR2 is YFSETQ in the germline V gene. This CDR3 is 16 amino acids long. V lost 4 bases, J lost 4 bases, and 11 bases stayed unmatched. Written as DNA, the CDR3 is TGCGCCAGCAGCCCCTCGGGACAGGGATTCGTAGAGACCCAGTACTTC. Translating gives CASSPSGQGFVETQYF.

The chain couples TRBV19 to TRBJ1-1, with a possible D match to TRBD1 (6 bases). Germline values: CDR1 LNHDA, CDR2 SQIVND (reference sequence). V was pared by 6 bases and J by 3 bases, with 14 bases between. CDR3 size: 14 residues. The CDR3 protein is CASSRTVLDTEAFF. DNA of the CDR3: TGTGCCAGTAGCAGGACAGTGCTTGACACTGAAGCTTTCTTT.

The CDR3 is CASSLGGRTEAFF. As DNA, the CDR3 is TGTGCCAGCAGCCTCGGGGGACGGACTGAAGCTTTCTTT. The V and J genes are TRBV11-2 and TRBJ1-1, with a possible D match to TRBD1 (5 bases). The CDR3 extends over 13 amino acids. Germline CDR1 and CDR2: SGHAT and FQNNGV. V was shortened by 5 bases and J by 5 bases, with 12 bases between the two germline ends.

CDR3 in DNA: TGTGCCAGCAGGGGAGGGGGTGGTAAGAATTCACCCCTCCACTTT. Translation gives CASRGGGGKNSPLHF. This chain uses TRBV6-5 with TRBJ1-6; maybe TRBD1 (6 bases). The V end lost 6 bases, the J end lost 7 bases, and 16 bases lay between the germline ends. Germline CDR1 reads MNHEY; CDR2 reads SVGAGI. The CDR3 sequence is 15 residues long.

CDR3 protein: CASSMGRVDAGYTF. For the CDR3, the DNA is TGTGCCAGCAGTATGGGCAGGGTCGATGCGGGCTACACCTTC. The rearrangement links TRBV6-5 to TRBJ1-2; a weak D match, TRBD1 (5 bases). Trimming left V 5 bases short and J 8 bases short, with 18 bases between. The V gene's germline CDR1 is MNHEY and CDR2 SVGAGI. The CDR3 has 14 amino acids.

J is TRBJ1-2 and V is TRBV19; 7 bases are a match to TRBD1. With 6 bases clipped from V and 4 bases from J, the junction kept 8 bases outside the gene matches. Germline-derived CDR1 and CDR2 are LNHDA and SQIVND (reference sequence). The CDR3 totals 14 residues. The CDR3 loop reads CASSDRVAIYGYTF. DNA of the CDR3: TGTGCCAGTAGCGACAGGGTCGCTATCTATGGCTACACCTTC. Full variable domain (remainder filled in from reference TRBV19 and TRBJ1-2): DGGITQSPKYLFRKEGQNVTLSCEQNLNHDAMYWYRQDPGQGLRLIYYSQIVNDFQKGDIAEGYSVSREKKESFPLTVTSAQKNPTAFYLCASSDRVAIYGYTFGSGTRLTVV.

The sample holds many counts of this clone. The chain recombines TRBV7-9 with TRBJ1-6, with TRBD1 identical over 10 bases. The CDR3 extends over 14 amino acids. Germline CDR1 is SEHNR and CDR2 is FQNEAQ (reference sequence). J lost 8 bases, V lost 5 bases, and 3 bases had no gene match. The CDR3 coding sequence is TGTGCCAGCAGCCCCGGGACAGGGGATTCACCCCTCCACTTT. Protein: CASSPGTGDSPLHF.

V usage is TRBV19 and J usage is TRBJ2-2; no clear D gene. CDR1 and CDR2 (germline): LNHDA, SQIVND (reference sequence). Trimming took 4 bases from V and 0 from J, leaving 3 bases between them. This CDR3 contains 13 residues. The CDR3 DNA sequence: TGTGCCAGTAGTACAACGAACACCGGGGAGCTGTTTTTT. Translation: CASSTTNTGELFF.

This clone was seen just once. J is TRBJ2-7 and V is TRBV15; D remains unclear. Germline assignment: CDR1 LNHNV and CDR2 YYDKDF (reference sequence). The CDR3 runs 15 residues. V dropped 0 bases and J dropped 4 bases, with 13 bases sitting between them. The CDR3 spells CATSRDGTEAYEQYV. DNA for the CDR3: TGTGCCACCAGCAGAGATGGAACAGAAGCTTACGAGCAGTACGTC.

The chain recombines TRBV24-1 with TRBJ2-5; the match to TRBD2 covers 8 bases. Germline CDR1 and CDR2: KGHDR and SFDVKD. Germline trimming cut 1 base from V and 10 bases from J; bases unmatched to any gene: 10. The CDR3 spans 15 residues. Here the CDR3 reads CATSDLSRGGTHQYF. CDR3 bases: TGTGCCACCAGTGATTTAAGCCGGGGGGGGACCCACCAGTACTTC.

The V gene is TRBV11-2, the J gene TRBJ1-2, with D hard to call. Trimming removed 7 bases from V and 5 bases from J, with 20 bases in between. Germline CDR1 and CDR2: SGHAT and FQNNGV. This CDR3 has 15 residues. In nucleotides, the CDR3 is TGTGCCAGCACCACGACCGGAGGGATGGGGTATGGCTACACCTTC. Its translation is CASTTTGGMGYGYTF.

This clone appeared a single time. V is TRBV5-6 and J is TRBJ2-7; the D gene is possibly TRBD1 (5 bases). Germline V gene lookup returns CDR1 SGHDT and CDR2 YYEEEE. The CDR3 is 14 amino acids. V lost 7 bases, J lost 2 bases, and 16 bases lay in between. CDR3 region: CASHLVDSPYEQYV. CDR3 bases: TGTGCCAGCCACCTGGTCGACAGTCCCTACGAGCAGTACGTC.

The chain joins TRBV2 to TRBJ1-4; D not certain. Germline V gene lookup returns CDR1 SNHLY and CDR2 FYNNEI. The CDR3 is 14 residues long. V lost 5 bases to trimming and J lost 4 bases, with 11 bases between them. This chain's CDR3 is CASSRLQRNEKLFF. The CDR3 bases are TGTGCCAGCAGTAGACTACAACGTAATGAAAAACTGTTTTTT.

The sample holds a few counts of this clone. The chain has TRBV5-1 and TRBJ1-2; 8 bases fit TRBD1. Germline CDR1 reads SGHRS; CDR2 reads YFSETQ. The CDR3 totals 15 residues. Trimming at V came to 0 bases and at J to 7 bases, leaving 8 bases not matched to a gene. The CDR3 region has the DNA TGCGCCAGCAGCTTGGAGCAGGGGGCAGTCCTTGGCTACACCTTC. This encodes CASSLEQGAVLGYTF.

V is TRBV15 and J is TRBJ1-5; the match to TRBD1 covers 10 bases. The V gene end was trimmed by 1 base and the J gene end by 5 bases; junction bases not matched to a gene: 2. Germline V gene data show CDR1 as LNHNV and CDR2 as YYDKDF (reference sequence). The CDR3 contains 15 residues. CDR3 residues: CATSRAGTGDQPQHF. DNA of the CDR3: TGTGCCACCAGCAGAGCCGGGACAGGGGATCAGCCCCAGCATTTT.

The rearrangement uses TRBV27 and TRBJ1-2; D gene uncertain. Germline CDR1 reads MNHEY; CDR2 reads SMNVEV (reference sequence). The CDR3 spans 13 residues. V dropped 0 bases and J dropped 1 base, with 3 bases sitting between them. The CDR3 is CASSLSINYGYTF. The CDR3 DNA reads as TGTGCCAGCAGTTTATCTATTAACTATGGCTACACCTTC.

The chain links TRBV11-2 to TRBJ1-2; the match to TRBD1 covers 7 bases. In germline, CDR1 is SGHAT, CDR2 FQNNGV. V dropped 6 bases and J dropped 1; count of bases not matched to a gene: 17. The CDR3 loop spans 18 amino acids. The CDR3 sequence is CASSSLRDRTKFNYGYTF. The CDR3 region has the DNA TGTGCCAGCAGTTCCCTTCGGGACAGAACCAAATTTAACTATGGCTACACCTTC. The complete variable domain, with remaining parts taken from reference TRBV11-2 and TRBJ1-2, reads EAGVAQSPRYKIIEKRQSVAFWCNPISGHATLYWYQQILGQGPKLLIQFQNNGVVDDSQLPKDRFSAERLKGVDSTLKIQPAKLEDSAVYLCASSSLRDRTKFNYGYTFGSGTRLTVV.

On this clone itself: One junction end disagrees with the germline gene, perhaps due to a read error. In nucleotides, the CDR3 is TGTGGCGGGGGGAAGGGCGATGAGCAGTTCTTC. As protein: CGGGKGDEQFF. This chain links TRBV20-1 with TRBJ2-1; 8 bases fit TRBD2. Germline values: CDR1 DFQATT, CDR2 SNEGSKA (reference sequence). This CDR3 contains 11 residues.

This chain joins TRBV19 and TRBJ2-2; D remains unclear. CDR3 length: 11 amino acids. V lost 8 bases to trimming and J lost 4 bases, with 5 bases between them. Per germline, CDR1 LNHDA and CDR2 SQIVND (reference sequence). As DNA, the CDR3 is TGTGCCAGTCGGAGCACCGGGGAGCTGTTTTTT. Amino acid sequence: CASRSTGELFF.

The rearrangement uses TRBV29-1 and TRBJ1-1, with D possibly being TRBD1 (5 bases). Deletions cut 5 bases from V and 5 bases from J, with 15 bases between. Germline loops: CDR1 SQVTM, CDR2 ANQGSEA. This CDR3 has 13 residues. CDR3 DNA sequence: TGCAGCGTTCGGGGGACTAAGGTAACTGAAGCTTTCTTT. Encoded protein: CSVRGTKVTEAFF.

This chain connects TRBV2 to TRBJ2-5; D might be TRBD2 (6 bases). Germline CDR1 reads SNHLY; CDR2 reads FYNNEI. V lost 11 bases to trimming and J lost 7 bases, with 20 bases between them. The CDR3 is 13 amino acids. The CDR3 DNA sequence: TGTGCCGGCCAGGAGGGCGCCTTGGGGACCCAGTACTTC. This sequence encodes CAGQEGALGTQYF.

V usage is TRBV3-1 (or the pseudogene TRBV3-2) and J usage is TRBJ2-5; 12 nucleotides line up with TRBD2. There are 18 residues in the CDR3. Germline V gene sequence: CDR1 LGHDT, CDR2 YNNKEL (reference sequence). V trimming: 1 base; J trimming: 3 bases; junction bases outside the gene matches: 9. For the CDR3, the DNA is TGTGCCAGCAGCCAAGTACTAGCGGGGGGCCAAGGAGAAGAGACCCAGTACTTC. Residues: CASSQVLAGGQGEETQYF.

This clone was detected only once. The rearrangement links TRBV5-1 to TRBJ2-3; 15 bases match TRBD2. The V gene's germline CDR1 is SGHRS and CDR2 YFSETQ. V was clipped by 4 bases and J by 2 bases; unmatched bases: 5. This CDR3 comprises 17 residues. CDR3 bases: TGCGCCAGCAGCGTTGGGACTAGCGGGGGGACCACAGATACGCAGTATTTT. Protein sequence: CASSVGTSGGTTDTQYF.

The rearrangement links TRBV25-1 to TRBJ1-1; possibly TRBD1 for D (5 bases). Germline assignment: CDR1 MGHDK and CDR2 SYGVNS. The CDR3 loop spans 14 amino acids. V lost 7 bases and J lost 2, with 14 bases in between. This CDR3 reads CASTAPGGNTEAFF. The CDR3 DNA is TGTGCCAGCACCGCCCCGGGGGGAAACACTGAAGCTTTCTTT.

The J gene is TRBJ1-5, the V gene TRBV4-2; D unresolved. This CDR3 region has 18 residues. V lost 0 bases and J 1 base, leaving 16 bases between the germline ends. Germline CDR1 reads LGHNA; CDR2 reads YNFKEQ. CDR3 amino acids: CASSQDRFGSTSNQPQHF. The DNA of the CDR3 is TGTGCCAGCAGCCAAGATCGGTTCGGGTCTACGAGCAATCAGCCCCAGCATTTT.